This T cell receptor beta chain was retrieved from a study of OX40 agonist ivuxolimab in advanced cancers. Across the whole study: Dosing consisted of intravenous ivuxolimab at 0.01 to 10 mg/kg every 2 weeks. One hepatocellular carcinoma and a couple of cutaneous melanoma patients partially responded.

Comment on this clone: The target antigen is unknown.

Germline CDR1 MGHRA, CDR2 YSYEKL. V was pared by 8 bases and J by 3 bases, with 17 bases between. This CDR3 has 14 residues. Study findings and constraints: Expanded clones were, on average, more numerous in CD8+ T cells than in CD4+.

Some clones are missing from TCRdb's copy, which holds only in-frame ones; the method was immunoSEQ multiplex PCR. The sample has roughly 67,000 clones; around 90% are singletons. The chain recombines TRBV4-1 with TRBJ2-7; D possibly corresponds to TRBD2 (6 bases). This clonotype originated in an adult with an advanced solid tumor such as melanoma, head and neck, liver or kidney cancer. The starting material was CD4+ or CD8+ T cells sorted from blood, obtained in a trial of the OX40 agonist ivuxolimab. CDR3 DNA: TGCGCCAGCGCCATCTCCGGGGGACTCTACGAGCAGTACTTC. Protein: CASAISGGLYEQYF.